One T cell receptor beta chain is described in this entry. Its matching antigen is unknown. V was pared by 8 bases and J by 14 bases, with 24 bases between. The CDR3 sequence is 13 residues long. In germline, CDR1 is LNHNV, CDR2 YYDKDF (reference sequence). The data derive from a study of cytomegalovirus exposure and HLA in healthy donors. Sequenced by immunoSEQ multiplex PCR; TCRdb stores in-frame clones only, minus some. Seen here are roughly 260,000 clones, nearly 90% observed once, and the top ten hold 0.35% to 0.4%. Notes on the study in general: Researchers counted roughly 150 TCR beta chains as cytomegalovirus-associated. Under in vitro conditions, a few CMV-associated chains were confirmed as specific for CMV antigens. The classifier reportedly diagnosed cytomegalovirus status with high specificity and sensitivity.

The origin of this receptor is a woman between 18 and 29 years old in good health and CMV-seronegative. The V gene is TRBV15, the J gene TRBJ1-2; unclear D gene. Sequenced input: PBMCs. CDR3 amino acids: CATAAFGVGDVTF. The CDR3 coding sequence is TGTGCCACCGCAGCCTTCGGGGTGGGCGACGTAACCTTC.